This T cell receptor (beta chain) was observed in a study of control samples from healthy donors and cancer patients. The CDR3 sequence is 13 residues long. V shed 5 bases, J shed 8 bases, and the junction held 8 bases outside the gene matches. Germline lookup yields CDR1 SEHNR and CDR2 FQNEAQ (reference sequence). Profiled with immunoSEQ multiplex PCR; TCRdb holds only in-frame clones, not every one. The sample lists 100,000 to 150,000 clones; approximately 90% were seen once. The chain recombines TRBV7-9 with TRBJ1-2; 7 positions match TRBD1. This TCR was recovered from a man aged 45-65 years in good health. Sequenced: blood. The CDR3 region is CASSSGTVWGYTF. CDR3 bases: TGTGCCAGCAGCAGTGGGACAGTTTGGGGCTACACCTTC. The whole variable domain, remainder taken from reference TRBV7-9 and TRBJ1-2, is DTGVSQNPRHKITKRGQNVTFRCDPISEHNRLYWYRQTLGQGPEFLTYFQNEAQLEKSRLLSDRFSAERPKGSFSTLEIQRTEQGDSAMYLCASSSGTVWGYTFGSGTRLTVV.